The 25 T cell receptor beta chains given below trace back to one sample, sequenced in a study of T cell repertoires in cytomegalovirus infection. The antigens these receptors bind are not known. From the reads, TCRdb called clonotypes with MiXCR, one entry per CDR3 protein. The table shows 380,000 or so distinct CDR3 sequences, with about a third occurring only once. This sample comprised cultured PBMCs, obtained from culture after CMV antigen stimulation. These receptors came from a human donor in good health (CMV status not recorded). Some clones in this sample may be carry-over from other donors' samples.

This clonotype turned up a few times. The chain recombines TRBV7-2 with TRBJ1-2, with 7 bases identical to TRBD1. This CDR3 has 16 residues. J lost 0 bases, V lost 5 bases, and 9 bases had no gene match. Germline CDR1 is SGHTA and CDR2 is FQGNSA. The CDR3 is CASSPRQGTTNYGYTF. The CDR3 DNA follows: TGTGCCAGCAGCCCGAGACAGGGAACCACTAACTATGGCTACACCTTC.

V and J are TRBV4-3 and TRBJ2-4, with 11 bases aligning to TRBD2. Germline trimming cut 3 bases from V and 7 bases from J; bases unmatched to any gene: 5. This CDR3 contains 15 residues. CDR1 is LGHNA, CDR2 YSLEER, per germline. The CDR3, as DNA: TGCGCCAGCAGCCATCCGACTAGCGGGGACAACATTCAGTACTTC. This sequence encodes CASSHPTSGDNIQYF.

This clonotype was detected ten times or more. The chain carries TRBV7-2 and TRBJ2-2; 8 bases match TRBD1. Germline-derived CDR1 and CDR2 are SGHTA and FQGNSA. The CDR3 runs to 17 residues. The trim removed 1 base at V and 2 bases at J, leaving 6 bases unmatched. The CDR3 sequence: CASSLEFGQGNTGELFF. The CDR3 bases are TGTGCCAGCAGCTTAGAGTTCGGACAGGGAAACACCGGGGAGCTGTTTTTT.

In this sample, this clonotype turned up a few times. This clone may be a read error of a much larger clone one base away. The chain employs TRBV11-1 and TRBJ1-1; D might be TRBD1 (5 bases). Trimming took 5 bases from V and 1 from J, leaving 8 bases between them. The germline V gene has CDR1 SGHAT and CDR2 FQDESV (reference sequence). CDR3 length: 13 residues. The CDR3 sequence is CASSVDRNTEAFF. The CDR3, as DNA: TGTGCCAGCAGCGTAGACAGGAACACTGAAGCTTTCTTT.

This clonotype occurred a few times. This chain uses TRBV19 with TRBJ1-1; D is ambiguous. Trimming shortened V by 8 bases and J by 4 bases, and 8 bases separated the two germline ends. Germline V gene data show CDR1 as LNHDA and CDR2 as SQIVND (reference sequence). There are 11 residues in the CDR3. DNA of the CDR3: TGTGCCAGTGGGTATCGCACTGAAGCTTTCTTT. It specifies CASGYRTEAFF.

This rearrangement joins TRBV6-2 or TRBV6-3 to TRBJ1-1, with D unclear. CDR1 MNHEY and CDR2 SVGEGT come from the germline V gene. The CDR3 is 16 amino acids. V lost 0 bases and J lost 5, with 16 bases in between. CDR3 region: CASSYSLGSGVTEAFF. The DNA for the CDR3 is TGTGCCAGCAGTTACTCGTTGGGGTCTGGGGTGACTGAAGCTTTCTTT.

The chain employs TRBV6-1 and TRBJ2-3, with D possibly TRBD1 on 6 matching bases. The germline gives CDR1 MNHNS, CDR2 SASEGT. This CDR3 has 14 residues. Trimming took off 5 bases at V and 2 bases at J, with 11 bases between the two ends. The CDR3 protein is CASSYQGFTDTQYF. The CDR3 DNA follows: TGTGCCAGCAGTTACCAGGGGTTCACAGATACGCAGTATTTT.

This rearrangement joins TRBV5-1 to TRBJ2-1, with 8 bases identical to TRBD2. The CDR3 is made up of 16 amino acids. Germline loops: CDR1 SGHRS, CDR2 YFSETQ. V shed 4 bases, J shed 5 bases, and the junction held 11 bases outside the gene matches. Here the CDR3 DNA reads TGCGCCAGCAGCGAGATACCGGGACTAGGAAACAATGAGCAGTTCTTC. Translating it yields CASSEIPGLGNNEQFF.

This clonotype was seen ten or more times. The chain links TRBV7-2 to TRBJ2-6; 8 bases fit TRBD1. CDR3 length: 19 residues. Germline V lookup: CDR1 SGHTA, CDR2 FQGNSA. The J segment lost 4 bases and the V segment lost 2 bases, leaving 13 bases of the junction unmatched. The CDR3 nucleotides are TGTGCCAGCAGCTTATATCCCCAGGGGGCTTTAGACGGGGCCAACGTCCTGACTTTC. Translating it yields CASSLYPQGALDGANVLTF.

V is TRBV28 and J is TRBJ1-1; 7 bases fit TRBD1. V lost 5 bases to trimming and J lost 12 bases; unmatched junction nucleotides: 6. CDR3 length equals 11 residues. The germline V gene encodes CDR1 MDHEN and CDR2 SYDVKM. The CDR3 DNA is TGTGCCAGCAGTCTCGGGACAGACTCTTTCTTT. It encodes CASSLGTDSFF.

J is TRBJ2-1 and V is TRBV6-2 or TRBV6-3; 7 positions match TRBD1. The CDR3 is 13 residues long. Germline-derived CDR1 and CDR2 are MNHEY and SVGEGT. The V and J ends lost 5 bases and 9 bases, in that order; junction bases with no gene match: 7. The CDR3 sequence: CASSPGGYGEQFF. The DNA for the CDR3 is TGTGCCAGCAGTCCAGGGGGTTACGGTGAGCAGTTCTTC.

Ten or more counts support this clonotype. The rearrangement joins TRBV7-8 to TRBJ2-5, with 14 positions matching TRBD2. Losses at the gene ends were 5 bases for V and 5 bases for J; bases not matched to a gene: 10. Germline values: CDR1 SGHVS, CDR2 FQNEAQ. The CDR3 sequence is 17 residues long. The CDR3 DNA reads TGTGCCAGCAGCCGGGGACTAGCGGGAGAGGATTCGGAGACCCAGTACTTC. Protein sequence: CASSRGLAGEDSETQYF.

There are a few counts of this clonotype. The CDR3 protein is CASSLIGTRGHTQYF. CDR3 in DNA: TGTGCCAGCAGTTTGATAGGAACTAGAGGGCATACGCAGTATTTT. The chain combines TRBV28 with TRBJ2-3, with TRBD2 as a possible D gene (5 bases). The CDR3 is 15 residues long. V was shortened by 3 bases and J by 7 bases, with 17 bases between the two germline ends. Per the germline V gene, CDR1 is MDHEN and CDR2 is SYDVKM. The variable domain in full, with the rest retrieved from reference TRBV28 and TRBJ2-3, is DVKVTQSSRYLVKRTGEKVFLECVQDMDHENMFWYRQDPGLGLRLIYFSYDVKMKEKGDIPEGYSVSREKKERFSLILESASTNQTSMYLCASSLIGTRGHTQYFGPGTRLTVL.

This clonotype was detected a few times. The CDR3 DNA sequence: TGTGCCAGCAGCCCCCTTAGCCCTGGCCTTCAAGCTTTCTTT. Its translation is CASSPLSPGLQAFF. This sequence joins TRBV7-9 and TRBJ1-1; D is unclear. Trimming left V 5 bases short and J 9 bases short, with 19 bases between. Germline loops: CDR1 SEHNR, CDR2 FQNEAQ (reference sequence). The CDR3 length is 14 residues. The whole variable domain, filled in from reference TRBV7-9 and TRBJ1-1, reads DTGVSQNPRHKITKRGQNVTFRCDPISEHNRLYWYRQTLGQGPEFLTYFQNEAQLEKSRLLSDRFSAERPKGSFSTLEIQRTEQGDSAMYLCASSPLSPGLQAFFGQGTRLTVV.

This clonotype showed up just once. The chain couples TRBV30 to TRBJ1-5, with D tentatively TRBD1 (5 bases). This CDR3 contains 14 residues. With 2 bases removed from V and 4 bases from J, the gap between germline ends came to 12 bases. Germline V gene sequence: CDR1 GTSNPN, CDR2 SVGIG (reference sequence). CDR3 coding DNA: TGTGCCTGGAGTTCAGGAGGGGCGAATCAGCCCCAGCATTTT. It encodes CAWSSGGANQPQHF. Full variable domain (missing parts from reference TRBV30 and TRBJ1-5): SQTIHQWPATLVQPVGSPLSLECTVEGTSNPNLYWYRQAAGRGLQLLFYSVGIGQISSEVPQNLSASRPQDRQFILSSKKLLLSDSGFYLCAWSSGGANQPQHFGDGTRLSIL.

This clonotype was detected only a few times. The chain carries TRBV11-3 and TRBJ2-1; D gene uncertain. Trimming pared 5 bases from V and 7 bases from J, leaving 21 bases between. The CDR3 is made up of 16 amino acids. Germline loops: CDR1 SGHNT, CDR2 YENEEA. CDR3 region: CASSTSLAPIGNEQFF. CDR3 bases: TGTGCCAGCAGCACATCCTTAGCCCCTATAGGTAATGAGCAGTTCTTC.

The rearrangement joins TRBV11-2 to TRBJ1-2; 8 bases match TRBD1. The V gene's germline CDR1 is SGHAT and CDR2 FQNNGV. The CDR3 totals 16 residues. V was clipped by 1 base and J by 7 bases; unmatched bases: 11. For the CDR3, the DNA is TGTGCCAGCAGCTTAGGGGAAGGACAGGGTGGATCTGGCTACACCTTC. Encoded protein: CASSLGEGQGGSGYTF.

This clonotype was observed a handful of times. The J gene is TRBJ2-5, the V gene TRBV19; D call uncertain. The CDR3 runs 14 residues. The V end was cut by 2 bases, the J end by 1 base, with 8 bases between. Germline CDR1 is LNHDA and CDR2 is SQIVND (reference sequence). The DNA for the CDR3 is TGTGCCAGTAGTATAACGGCAGTCCAAGAGACCCAGTACTTC. Protein product: CASSITAVQETQYF.

The CDR3 DNA sequence: TGTGCCAGCAGCTTAGATGTTTGGGCAGGGACCTTAACTAATGAAAAACTGTTTTTT. Its translation is CASSLDVWAGTLTNEKLFF. The chain combines TRBV7-2 with TRBJ1-4; D may be TRBD1 (5 bases). The CDR3 consists of 19 residues. V lost 1 base and J 1 base, leaving 19 bases between the germline ends. Germline CDR1 SGHTA, CDR2 FQGNSA.

This clonotype was seen only a few times. This chain uses TRBV6-6 with TRBJ1-1, with D perhaps matching TRBD1 (5 bases). Trimming cost V 5 bases and J 1 base, with 14 bases left between them. There are 15 residues in the CDR3. Germline V lookup: CDR1 MNHNY, CDR2 SVGAGI (reference sequence). CDR3 in amino acids: CASSRDRRKNTEAFF. The CDR3 region has the DNA TGTGCCAGCAGTCGGGACCGGCGCAAGAACACTGAAGCTTTCTTT.

This clonotype was seen more than once but under ten times. V is TRBV7-2 and J is TRBJ2-7; D is undetermined. The V end lost 1 base, the J end lost 3 bases, and 16 bases lay between the germline ends. The CDR3 covers 16 residues. Germline V gene sequence: CDR1 SGHTA, CDR2 FQGNSA. Here the CDR3 reads CASSLEGQSILYEQYF. The CDR3, as DNA: TGTGCCAGCAGCTTAGAAGGGCAAAGCATACTCTACGAGCAGTACTTC.

The sample holds a few counts of this clonotype. The rearrangement joins TRBV12-3 or TRBV12-4 to TRBJ2-7, with D unresolved. Trimming stripped 7 bases from V and 3 bases from J, with 10 bases between. The CDR3 is 12 residues long. CDR3 residues: CASTNLNYEQYF. In DNA, the CDR3 is TGTGCCAGCACCAATCTAAACTACGAGCAGTACTTC.

This clonotype came up a few times. The chain carries TRBV28 and TRBJ2-7, with D unclear. Germline CDR1 MDHEN, CDR2 SYDVKM. The length of the CDR3 is 12 residues. Between the trimmed V and J ends, which lost 3 bases and 0 bases, there was a span of 3 bases. The CDR3, as DNA: TGTGCCAGCAGTTTCCTCTCCTACGAGCAGTACTTC. Translation gives CASSFLSYEQYF.

CDR3 sequence: CASSLRRTSGPPNEQFF. In DNA form, the CDR3 reads TGTGCCAGCAGCTTAAGAAGAACTAGCGGCCCCCCAAATGAGCAGTTCTTC. J is TRBJ2-1 and V is TRBV7-2, with 8 bases aligning to TRBD2. Germline V gene lookup returns CDR1 SGHTA and CDR2 FQGNSA. The CDR3 contains 17 residues. Trimming took 2 bases from V and 7 from J; bases not matched to a gene: 13. The whole variable domain, filled in from reference TRBV7-2 and TRBJ2-1, reads GAGVSQSPSNKVTEKGKDVELRCDPISGHTALYWYRQSLGQGLEFLIYFQGNSAPDKSGLPSDRFSAERTGGSVSTLTIQRTQQEDSAVYLCASSLRRTSGPPNEQFFGPGTRLTVL.

V usage is TRBV4-2 and J usage is TRBJ2-1; 9 nucleotides match TRBD1. Losses at the gene ends were 4 bases for V and 8 bases for J; bases not matched to a gene: 3. The CDR3 sequence is 13 residues long. CDR1 and CDR2 (germline): LGHNA, YNFKEQ. CDR3 amino acids: CASSPRTGDEQFF. The CDR3 bases are TGTGCCAGCAGCCCTAGGACAGGGGATGAGCAGTTCTTC.